The clone carrying this T cell receptor (beta chain) was observed at least ten times. The entry originates in a study of cytomegalovirus exposure and HLA in healthy donors. The primer mix had 60 Vbeta and 13 Jbeta primers. Data came from immunoSEQ multiplex PCR; TCRdb stores just in-frame clones and leaves some out. The data contain approximately 150,000 clones, roughly 80% of them singletons. The TCR was taken from a man aged 18 to 29 in good health and CMV-seropositive. Specimen: PBMCs.

This chain's CDR3 is CASSQLFGTGANVLTF. The DNA for the CDR3 is TGCGCCAGCAGCCAACTCTTTGGCACTGGGGCCAACGTCCTGACTTTC. The V and J genes are TRBV4-1 and TRBJ2-6; no reliable D call. CDR3 length equals 16 residues. Germline CDR1 and CDR2: MGHRA and YSYEKL. Trimming pared 2 bases from V and 2 bases from J, leaving 10 bases between.